This T cell receptor beta chain was identified in a study of identical twins (dated by TCRdb to 2016 to 2017). Background on the whole study: TCR alpha and beta repertoires from monozygotic twins, unrelated adults of various ages and cord blood were deep-sequenced to test whether fetal clonotypes persist. To rule out contamination, replicate twin experiments were performed at different times with different library preparation protocols.

A note on this clonotype: Its binding antigen is unknown. The input lacks base qualities; no much larger clone sits a single base away.

Every donor was a healthy Caucasian. The twin cohort consisted of three pairs of female monozygotic twins, all aged roughly 18 to 30 years. Positive isolation kits from Invitrogen were used to isolate CD4+ and CD8+ T cell populations. Libraries came from 5' RACE. TCRdb names Illumina HiSeq 2000 as the instrument used. Template switching added a universal primer binding site, and the final cDNA carried a unique molecular identifier that allowed TCR cDNA molecules to be counted accurately. First-strand cDNA for TCR alpha and beta chains was synthesized from specific primers in the conserved constant-segment region. To control for contamination, every cDNA library was double barcoded, receiving both a SMART-Mk sample barcode and Illumina barcodes. TruSeq adapter sequences, together with Illumina sample barcodes, were added in two successive PCR steps. The Illumina HiSeq platform was used with custom primers to sequence TCR alpha and beta cDNA libraries. The original methods were these. Unique molecular identifiers were extracted from raw reads with MiGEC, and CDR3 positions were determined with MiXCR. For each individual, recombination models were inferred using an EM algorithm with the repgenHMM and IGoR tools. Shared clonotype analysis was performed with the tcR package in R, normalizing sharing by the product of cloneset sizes. To study raw recombination without the effects of thymic and clonal selection, out-of-frame nonproductive sequences were analyzed. TCRdb reworked the public reads: Q25 trimming with fastp, MiXCR clone assembly, productive beta chains retained. A single entry per CDR3 protein holds the most common genes and DNA from its merged rows. These V and J calls originate from TCRdb's pipeline instead of the authors' own analysis. This sample lists approximately 470,000 distinct CDR3 sequences; 12% to 15% were detected once. Approximately 0.52% of the sample rests with the top ten.

Study-level results and caveats: Out-of-frame TCR alpha sharing in monozygotic twins was systematically underestimated by recombination models, whereas sharing between unrelated individuals was in agreement with the recombination models. Fewer insertions were carried by abundant cord blood beta clonotypes, a similar but weaker trend appeared in young adult naive repertoires, and no such trend appeared in memory repertoires. Because the same donors could not be followed over many years, the conclusions depended on cross-sectional statistical analysis. Zero-insertion analyses could be partly confounded by invariant T cells such as MAIT and iNKT, though diverse VJ usage argued against such confounding for most clonotypes. The excess sharing between twins in beta out-of-frame sequences was weaker because fewer shared sequences reduced the signal-to-noise ratio. Compared with coincidental sharing between unrelated individuals, out-of-frame TCR alpha sequences shared between twins showed an excess of sequences with low generation probability.

The same specimen was also included in a second study, on yellow fever vaccine responses in identical twins. The second study reports: The authors reported that the T cell response to vaccination in identical twins appeared partly convergent and partly personalized. Focusing on identical twins, the study followed the T cell clones that responded to the vaccine, and did so with precision.

Specimen: CD4+ T cells sorted from blood. This sequence was found in a woman aged 18-30 years in good health.

The CDR3 protein is CASSQQGLIESGYTF. The DNA sequence follows: TGTGCCAGCTCACAACAGGGATTAATCGAGAGTGGCTACACCTTC. The chain couples TRBV18 to TRBJ1-2; D gene: possibly TRBD1, on 6 matching bases. The germline V gene specifies KGHSH as CDR1 and LQKENI as CDR2. The CDR3 spans 15 residues, from the cysteine through the phenylalanine. Solely the CDR3 DNA is kept, with 45 bases framed from the first base. V was cut back by 4 bases and J by 7 bases, leaving a gap of 19 bases between them.